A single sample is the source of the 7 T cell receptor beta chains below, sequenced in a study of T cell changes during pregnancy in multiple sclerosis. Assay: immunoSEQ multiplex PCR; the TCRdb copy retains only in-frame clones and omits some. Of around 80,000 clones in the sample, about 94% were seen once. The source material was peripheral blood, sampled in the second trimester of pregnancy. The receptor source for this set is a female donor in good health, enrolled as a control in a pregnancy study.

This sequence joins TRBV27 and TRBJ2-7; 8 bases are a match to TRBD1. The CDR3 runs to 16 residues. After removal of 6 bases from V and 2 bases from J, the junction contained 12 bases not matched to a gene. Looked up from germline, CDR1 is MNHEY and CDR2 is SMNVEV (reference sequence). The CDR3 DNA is TGTGCCAGCAGCCTAGTATCCGGACAGGGACCCTACGAGCAGTACTTC. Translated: CASSLVSGQGPYEQYF.

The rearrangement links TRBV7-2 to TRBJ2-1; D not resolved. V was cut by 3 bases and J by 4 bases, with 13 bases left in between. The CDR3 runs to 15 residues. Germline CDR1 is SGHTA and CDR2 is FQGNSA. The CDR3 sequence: CASSFAREAYNEQFF. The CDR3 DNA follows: TGTGCCAGCAGCTTTGCGAGAGAAGCATACAATGAGCAGTTCTTC.

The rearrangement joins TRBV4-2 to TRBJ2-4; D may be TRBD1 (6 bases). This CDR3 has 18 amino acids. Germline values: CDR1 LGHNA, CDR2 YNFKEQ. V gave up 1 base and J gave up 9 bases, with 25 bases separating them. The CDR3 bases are TGTGCCAGCAGCCAAGTGCAGCTACTGGACAGAGGGTTGAGCATTCAGTACTTC. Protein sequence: CASSQVQLLDRGLSIQYF.

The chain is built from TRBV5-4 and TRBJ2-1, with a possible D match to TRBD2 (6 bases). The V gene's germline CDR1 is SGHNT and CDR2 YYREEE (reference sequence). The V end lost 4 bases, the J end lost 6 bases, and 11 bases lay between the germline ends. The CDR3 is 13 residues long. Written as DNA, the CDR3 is TGTGCCAGCAGCCGGGACTTCTTCAATGAGCAGTTCTTC. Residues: CASSRDFFNEQFF.

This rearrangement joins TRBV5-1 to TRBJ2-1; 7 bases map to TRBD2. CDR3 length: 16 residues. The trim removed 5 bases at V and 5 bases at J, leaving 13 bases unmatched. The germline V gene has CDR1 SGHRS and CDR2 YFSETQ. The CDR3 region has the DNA TGCGCCAGCAGTCTCTCCTTAACGGGAGGCAACAATGAGCAGTTCTTC. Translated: CASSLSLTGGNNEQFF.

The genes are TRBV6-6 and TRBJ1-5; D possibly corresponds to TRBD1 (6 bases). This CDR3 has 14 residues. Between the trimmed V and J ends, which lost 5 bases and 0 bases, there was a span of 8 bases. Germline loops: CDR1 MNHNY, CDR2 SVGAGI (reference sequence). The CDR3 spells CASSGQISNQPQHF. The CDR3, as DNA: TGTGCCAGCAGTGGACAGATTAGCAATCAGCCCCAGCATTTT.

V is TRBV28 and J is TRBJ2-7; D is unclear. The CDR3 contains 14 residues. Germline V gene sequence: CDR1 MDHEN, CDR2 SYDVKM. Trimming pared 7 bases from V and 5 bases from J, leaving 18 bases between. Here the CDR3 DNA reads TGTGCCAGCAACCCCCCCTCAGGTTCCGACGAGCAGTACTTC. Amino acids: CASNPPSGSDEQYF.